The next 26 T cell receptor beta chains were all read from a single sample in a study of shared clonotypes between healthy human individuals. Sequencing used immunoSEQ multiplex PCR; TCRdb keeps in-frame clones, though not all of them. The table records 650,000 to 800,000 clones, about two thirds of them present only once. The sample consisted of memory CD4+ T cells sorted from blood. The subset is: CD45RA-negative fraction. The source of these receptors is a woman in her twenties or thirties in good health.

The chain couples TRBV21-1 to TRBJ2-5; TRBD2 was called by the table and not checked on the DNA. TRBV21-1 is listed as a pseudogene. The CDR3 is made up of 21 amino acids. The DNA of the CDR3 is TGTGCCAGCAGCAAGCGGGGGGATGTAGGGAAGACTAGCGGGAGTAAGGAGACCCAGTACTTC. As protein: CASSKRGDVGKTSGSKETQYF.

The chain couples TRBV12-5 to TRBJ1-2; D uncertain. The CDR3 consists of 16 residues. Germline CDR1 reads LGHNT; CDR2 reads FRNRAP. The V end was cut by 6 bases, the J end by 5 bases, with 22 bases between. The CDR3 sequence is CASGSTGSWGLYGYTF. The CDR3 DNA reads TGTGCTAGTGGCTCCACCGGCTCCTGGGGTCTTTATGGCTACACCTTC.

The chain joins TRBV5-6 to TRBJ1-5; D gene unclear. The ends were cut back, 1 base at V and 5 bases at J, with 13 bases in the middle. This CDR3 spans 15 amino acids. From germline, CDR1 is SGHDT and CDR2 YYEEEE. In DNA form, the CDR3 reads TGTGCCAGCAGCTTGTCGGGTAGGAGGGATCAGCCCCAGCATTTT. Translated, it gives CASSLSGRRDQPQHF.

The chain has TRBV2 and TRBJ1-2; 8 positions match TRBD1. The CDR3 spans 14 residues. Germline V gene data show CDR1 as SNHLY and CDR2 as FYNNEI. V gave up 5 bases and J gave up 5 bases; unmatched junction bases: 7. The CDR3 here is CASSQQGVEYGYTF. For the CDR3, the DNA is TGTGCCAGCAGTCAACAGGGGGTTGAGTATGGCTACACCTTC.

V is TRBV7-9 and J is TRBJ2-3; a weak D match, TRBD1 (6 bases). CDR3 size: 16 residues. V lost 5 bases and J lost 0, with 15 bases in between. The germline V gene has CDR1 SEHNR and CDR2 FQNEAQ (reference sequence). The CDR3 coding sequence is TGTGCCAGCAGCCAAGAGGGGACACCGAGCACAGATACGCAGTATTTT. This sequence encodes CASSQEGTPSTDTQYF.

The J gene is TRBJ2-3, the V gene TRBV5-1, with D tentatively TRBD2 (5 bases). CDR1 is SGHRS and CDR2 is YFSETQ in the germline V gene. V lost 2 bases, J lost 7 bases, and 17 bases lay in between. This CDR3 has 15 residues. The CDR3 region is CASSLNPGGPYTQYF. The CDR3 DNA is TGCGCCAGCAGCTTAAACCCCGGAGGACCGTATACGCAGTATTTT.

The chain links TRBV10-2 to TRBJ1-1; D gene ambiguous. CDR3 size: 13 residues. V was cut by 0 bases and J by 10 bases, with 12 bases left in between. Germline assignment: CDR1 WSHSY and CDR2 SAAADI. The CDR3 is CASSESIGKRAFF. CDR3 DNA: TGCGCCAGCAGTGAGTCGATCGGTAAGCGAGCTTTCTTT.

V is TRBV11-2 and J is TRBJ2-3, with a tentative D call TRBD2 (5 bases). The CDR3 totals 14 residues. Looked up from germline, CDR1 is SGHAT and CDR2 is FQNNGV. V gave up 1 base and J gave up 2 bases, with 7 bases separating them. The CDR3 sequence: CASSLGGYTDTQYF. CDR3 nucleotide sequence: TGTGCCAGCAGCTTAGGAGGGTACACAGATACGCAGTATTTT.

Written as DNA, the CDR3 is TGTGCCAGCAGTTTTTCGGGGTGGGGCACAGATACGCAGTATTTT. It translates to CASSFSGWGTDTQYF. This chain links TRBV27 with TRBJ2-3; a weak D match, TRBD2 (5 bases). V lost 3 bases to trimming and J lost 1 base, with 11 bases between them. CDR1 MNHEY and CDR2 SMNVEV come from the germline V gene (reference sequence). The CDR3 runs to 15 residues.

The chain links TRBV6-5 to TRBJ2-5, with D hard to call. The CDR3 has 12 amino acids. Germline CDR1 MNHEY, CDR2 SVGAGI. Trimming removed 6 bases from V and 4 bases from J, with 9 bases in between. The CDR3 DNA reads as TGTGCCAGCAGCCCCCAGCGAGAGACCCAGTACTTC. It encodes CASSPQRETQYF.

The CDR3 protein is CASSPGLAGVQETQYF. CDR3 bases: TGTGCCAGCAGTCCGGGACTAGCGGGCGTACAAGAGACCCAGTACTTC. The rearrangement links TRBV27 to TRBJ2-5, with 12 bases that match TRBD2. Germline trimming cut 5 bases from V and 2 bases from J; bases unmatched to any gene: 6. CDR1 is MNHEY, CDR2 SMNVEV, per germline (reference sequence). CDR3 length: 16 amino acids.

With respect to this clone: Other DNA sequences in the sample encode the same CDR3. CDR3 nucleotides: TGTGCCAGCAGCTTACCCAGACAGAACACTGAAGCTTTCTTT. Translating it yields CASSLPRQNTEAFF. The V and J genes are TRBV11-2 and TRBJ1-1, with no clear D. Trimming pared 2 bases from V and 1 base from J, leaving 8 bases between. CDR1 is SGHAT, CDR2 FQNNGV, per germline. This CDR3 spans 14 amino acids.

The chain joins TRBV4-1 to TRBJ1-2; 8 bases align to TRBD1. Germline CDR1 MGHRA, CDR2 YSYEKL. CDR3 length equals 17 residues. With 2 bases clipped from V and 8 bases from J, the junction kept 16 bases outside the gene matches. This CDR3 is CASSQPGQGRLSGGYTF. The CDR3 nucleotides are TGCGCCAGCAGCCAACCCGGACAGGGACGACTATCGGGGGGCTACACCTTC.

This rearrangement joins TRBV12-5 to TRBJ2-2, with a tentative D call TRBD1 (5 bases). Germline V lookup: CDR1 LGHNT, CDR2 FRNRAP. V was shortened by 1 base and J by 0 bases, with 9 bases between the two germline ends. The CDR3 extends over 16 amino acids. CDR3 region: CASGLGDSANTGELFF. The CDR3, as DNA: TGTGCTAGTGGTTTGGGAGACAGCGCGAACACCGGGGAGCTGTTTTTT. The full variable domain, with the rest looked up from reference TRBV12-5 and TRBJ2-2, is DARVTQTPRHKVTEMGQEVTMRCQPILGHNTVFWYRQTMMQGLELLAYFRNRAPLDDSGMPKDRFSAEMPDATLATLKIQPSEPRDSAVYFCASGLGDSANTGELFFGEGSRLTVL.

This clone was found once. The rearrangement uses TRBV28 and TRBJ1-5; D is possibly TRBD1 (5 bases). CDR1 and CDR2 from the germline V gene are MDHEN and SYDVKM. Trimming removed 5 bases at V and 0 bases at J, with 17 bases between. The CDR3 contains 17 residues. This chain's CDR3 is CASSPRERSNSNQPQHF. CDR3 DNA sequence: TGTGCCAGCAGTCCCAGGGAACGGAGTAATAGCAATCAGCCCCAGCATTTT.

V usage is TRBV28 and J usage is TRBJ1-2; D gene uncertain. Germline V gene sequence: CDR1 MDHEN, CDR2 SYDVKM. The CDR3 has 12 residues. Trimming pared 4 bases from V and 7 bases from J, leaving 10 bases between. The CDR3 spells CASSYGTLGYTF. The DNA of the CDR3 is TGTGCCAGCAGTTATGGAACTCTTGGCTACACCTTC.

The V call is TRBV30, the J call TRBJ1-1; no clear D gene. The CDR3 extends over 12 amino acids. Trimming stripped 2 bases from V and 4 bases from J, with 8 bases between. Germline-derived CDR1 and CDR2 are GTSNPN and SVGIG (reference sequence). The CDR3 protein is CAWSSSGTEAFF. In DNA, the CDR3 is TGTGCCTGGAGTAGTTCGGGCACTGAAGCTTTCTTT.

The chain couples TRBV7-2 to TRBJ2-1; 11 bases agree with TRBD2. The ends lost 5 bases at V and 1 base at J; junction bases unmatched: 4. Germline CDR1 and CDR2: SGHTA and FQGNSA. CDR3 length equals 16 residues. CDR3 region: CASSQTSGGSYNEQFF. CDR3 DNA: TGTGCCAGCAGCCAAACTAGCGGGGGTTCCTACAATGAGCAGTTCTTC.

V gene TRBV29-1 combines with J gene TRBJ2-5; D may be TRBD1 (6 bases). The end of the DNA is better explained by TRBJ2-7, so the J call may be wrong. This CDR3 has 16 amino acids. Germline CDR1 and CDR2: SQVTM and ANQGSEA. In nucleotides, the CDR3 is TGCAGCGTTGAAGGTCTATCGGACAGAACTACCTACGAGCAGTACTTC. Its protein product is CSVEGLSDRTTYEQYF.

This chain joins TRBV10-3 and TRBJ2-3; D perhaps matches TRBD1 (6 bases). Germline CDR1 and CDR2: ENHRY and SYGVKD. V lost 3 bases to trimming and J lost 5 bases, with 9 bases between them. This CDR3 region has 13 residues. The CDR3 coding sequence is TGTGCCATCAGTGAACGACAGGTAGATACGCAGTATTTT. Protein sequence: CAISERQVDTQYF.

This clone was detected once. The chain employs TRBV4-1 and TRBJ2-4; 8 nucleotides align to TRBD2. CDR3 length equals 16 residues. V shed 3 bases, J shed 7 bases, and the junction held 11 bases outside the gene matches. Germline CDR1 and CDR2: MGHRA and YSYEKL. The CDR3 sequence: CASSHQAGAPGNIQYF. The DNA of the CDR3 is TGCGCCAGCAGCCACCAAGCGGGGGCCCCAGGGAACATTCAGTACTTC.

This chain uses TRBV30 with TRBJ1-5, with D possibly TRBD1 on 6 matching bases. Germline values: CDR1 GTSNPN, CDR2 SVGIG (reference sequence). The CDR3 has 16 residues. V was shortened by 2 bases and J by 0 bases, with 14 bases between the two germline ends. CDR3 coding DNA: TGTGCCTGGAGTACTAGACAGGTCGATAGCAATCAGCCCCAGCATTTT. Residues: CAWSTRQVDSNQPQHF. The whole variable domain, filled in from reference TRBV30 and TRBJ1-5, reads SQTIHQWPATLVQPVGSPLSLECTVEGTSNPNLYWYRQAAGRGLQLLFYSVGIGQISSEVPQNLSASRPQDRQFILSSKKLLLSDSGFYLCAWSTRQVDSNQPQHFGDGTRLSIL.

This chain connects TRBV11-1 to TRBJ2-5, with D tentatively TRBD1 (5 bases). Germline V CDR1 and CDR2: SGHAT, FQDESV (reference sequence). This CDR3 region has 14 residues. Trimming removed 4 bases from V and 3 bases from J, with 12 bases in between. The CDR3 sequence is CASSSQGWEETQYF. The CDR3, as DNA: TGTGCCAGCAGCTCCCAGGGTTGGGAAGAGACCCAGTACTTC.

The chain couples TRBV5-1 to TRBJ2-3; D may correspond to TRBD1 or TRBD2 (7 bases each). V was shortened by 2 bases and J by 4 bases, with 17 bases between the two germline ends. Germline V gene sequence: CDR1 SGHRS, CDR2 YFSETQ. The CDR3 is made up of 16 amino acids. The CDR3 sequence: CASSFLQGGRSDTQYF. The CDR3 DNA follows: TGCGCCAGCAGCTTCCTCCAGGGGGGGAGGTCAGATACGCAGTATTTT.

The rearrangement uses TRBV14 and TRBJ2-2; the D is unclear. Germline lookup yields CDR1 SGHDN and CDR2 FVKESK. V lost 2 bases, J lost 4 bases, and 11 bases lay in between. This CDR3 contains 15 residues. CDR3 sequence reads: CASSQQAGPTGELFF. The CDR3 DNA is TGTGCCAGCAGCCAACAGGCAGGTCCCACCGGGGAGCTGTTTTTT.

The chain has TRBV5-1 and TRBJ2-5, with 7 positions matching TRBD2. V gave up 2 bases and J gave up 5 bases; unmatched junction bases: 6. CDR3 length: 14 amino acids. The germline CDR1 and CDR2 sequences are SGHRS and YFSETQ. In DNA form, the CDR3 reads TGCGCCAGCAGCTTTGGACTAGAAGGGGAGACCCAGTACTTC. Protein sequence: CASSFGLEGETQYF.